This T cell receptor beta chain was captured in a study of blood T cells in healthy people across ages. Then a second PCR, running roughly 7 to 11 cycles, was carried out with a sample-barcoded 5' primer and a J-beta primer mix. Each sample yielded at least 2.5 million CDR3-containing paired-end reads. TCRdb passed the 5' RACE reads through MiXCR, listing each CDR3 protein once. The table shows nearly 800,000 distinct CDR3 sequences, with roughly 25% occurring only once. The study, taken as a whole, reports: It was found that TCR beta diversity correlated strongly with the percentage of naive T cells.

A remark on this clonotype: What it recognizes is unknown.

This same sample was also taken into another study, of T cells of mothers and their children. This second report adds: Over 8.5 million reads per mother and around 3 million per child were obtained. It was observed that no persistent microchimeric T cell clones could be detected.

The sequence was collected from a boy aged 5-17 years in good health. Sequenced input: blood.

This CDR3 reads CASRPPTGVAKNIQYF. The CDR3, as DNA: TGTGCCAGCAGGCCCCCAACAGGGGTAGCCAAAAACATTCAGTACTTC. The rearrangement uses TRBV28 and TRBJ2-4, with 7 nucleotides matching TRBD1. Trimming removed 6 bases from V and 0 bases from J; junction bases left unmatched: 8. Germline CDR1 is MDHEN and CDR2 is SYDVKM. The CDR3 loop spans 16 amino acids. The whole variable domain, filled in from reference TRBV28 and TRBJ2-4, reads DVKVTQSSRYLVKRTGEKVFLECVQDMDHENMFWYRQDPGLGLRLIYFSYDVKMKEKGDIPEGYSVSREKKERFSLILESASTNQTSMYLCASRPPTGVAKNIQYFGAGTRLSVL.